This T cell receptor beta chain was recovered during a study of blood T cell repertoires in COVID-19. Overall study: The United States, Italy and Spain were the sources of the acute and convalescent COVID-19 samples.

Assay used: immunoSEQ multiplex PCR; TCRdb lists only in-frame clones, some missing. This table has 270,000 or so clones, approximately 90% appearing once. This clonotype originated in a man aged 40-55 years with acute or convalescent COVID-19. What was sequenced was peripheral blood.

Here the CDR3 reads CASSYRPGTEAFF. The CDR3 DNA follows: TGTGCCAGCAGCTACCGACCGGGGACTGAAGCTTTCTTT. The chain has TRBV13 and TRBJ1-1; no firm D call. CDR1 PRHDT and CDR2 FYEKMQ come from the germline V gene (reference sequence). V was shortened by 4 bases and J by 5 bases, with 11 bases between the two germline ends. The CDR3 extends over 13 amino acids.